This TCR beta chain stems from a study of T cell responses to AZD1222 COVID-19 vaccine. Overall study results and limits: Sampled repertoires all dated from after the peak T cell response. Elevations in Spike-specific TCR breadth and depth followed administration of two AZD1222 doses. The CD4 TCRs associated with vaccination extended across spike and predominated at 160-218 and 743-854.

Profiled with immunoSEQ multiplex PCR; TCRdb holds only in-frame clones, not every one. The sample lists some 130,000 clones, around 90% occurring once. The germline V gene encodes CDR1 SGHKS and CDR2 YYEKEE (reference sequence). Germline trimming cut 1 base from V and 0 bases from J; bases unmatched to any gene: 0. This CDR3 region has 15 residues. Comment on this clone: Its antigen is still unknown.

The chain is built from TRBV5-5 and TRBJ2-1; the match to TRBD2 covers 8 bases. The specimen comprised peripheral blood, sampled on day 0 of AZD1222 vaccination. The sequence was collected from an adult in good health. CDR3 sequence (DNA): TGTGCCAGCAGCTTGACTAGCGGCTCCTACAATGAGCAGTTCTTC. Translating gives CASSLTSGSYNEQFF.